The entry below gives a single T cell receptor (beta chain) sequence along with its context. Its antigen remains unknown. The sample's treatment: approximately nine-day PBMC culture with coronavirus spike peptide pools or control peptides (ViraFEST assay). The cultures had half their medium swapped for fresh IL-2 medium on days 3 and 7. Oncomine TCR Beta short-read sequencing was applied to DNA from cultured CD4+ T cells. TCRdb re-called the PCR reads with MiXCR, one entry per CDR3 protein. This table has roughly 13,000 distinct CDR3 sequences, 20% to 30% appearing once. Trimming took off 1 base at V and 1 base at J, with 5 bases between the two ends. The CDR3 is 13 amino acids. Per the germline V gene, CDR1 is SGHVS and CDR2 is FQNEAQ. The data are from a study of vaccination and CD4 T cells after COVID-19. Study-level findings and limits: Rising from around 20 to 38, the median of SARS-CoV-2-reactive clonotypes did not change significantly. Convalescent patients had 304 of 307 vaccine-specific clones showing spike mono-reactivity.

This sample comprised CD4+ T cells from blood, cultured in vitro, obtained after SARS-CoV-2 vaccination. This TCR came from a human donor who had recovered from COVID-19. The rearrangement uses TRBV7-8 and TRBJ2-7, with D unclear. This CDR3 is CASSLVVSYEQYF. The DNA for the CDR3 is TGTGCCAGCAGCTTAGTGGTTTCCTACGAGCAGTACTTC.